A selection of T cell receptor beta chains follows, all from one sample in a study of CD8 T cells in Susac syndrome. Each CDR3 protein is one row after TCRdb ran MiXCR on the immunoSEQ multiplex PCR reads. The table has 100,000 to 150,000 distinct CDR3 sequences, less than 95% seen once. Sequencing was carried out using CD4+ T cells from PBMCs. All receptors come from a human donor with multiple sclerosis. Both conserved end residues are part of each CDR3. A D gene is named only where the DNA matches it firmly. Clone size appears in some rows only: once, few, many, or a class for an expanded clone.

v_call: TRBV18
d_call: -
j_call: TRBJ2-3
clone_size: -
cdr3_nt: TGTGCCAGCTCATCGCTAGTTGCAGATACGCAGTATTTT
cdr3_aa: CASSSLVADTQYF

v_call: TRBV30
d_call: TRBD1
j_call: TRBJ2-7
clone_size: -
cdr3_nt: TGTGCCTGGAGTGTATCAAGCGCGTCCCCACAGGGGGCATCCTACGAGCAGTACTTC
cdr3_aa: CAWSVSSASPQGASYEQYF

v_call: TRBV5-1
d_call: -
j_call: TRBJ2-5
clone_size: -
cdr3_nt: TGCGCCAGCAGCTTGTTATTATCTGGAGAGACCCAGTACTTC
cdr3_aa: CASSLLLSGETQYF

v_call: TRBV3-1
d_call: -
j_call: TRBJ1-2
clone_size: -
cdr3_nt: TGTGCCAGCAGCCAATTCGACAGGCTCTACACCTTC
cdr3_aa: CASSQFDRLYTF

v_call: TRBV7-2
d_call: -
j_call: TRBJ2-5
clone_size: -
cdr3_nt: TGTGCCAGCAGTCCGACCAGAGCGGAGACCCAGTACTTC
cdr3_aa: CASSPTRAETQYF

v_call: TRBV12-3/TRBV12-4
d_call: TRBD1
j_call: TRBJ1-2
clone_size: -
cdr3_nt: TGTGCCAGCCGCACGACAGGGGGGAAAGGCTACACCTTC
cdr3_aa: CASRTTGGKGYTF

v_call: TRBV29-1
d_call: -
j_call: TRBJ2-3
clone_size: -
cdr3_nt: TGCAGCGTTGACCAGGGTCGGGCAGATACGCAGTATTTT
cdr3_aa: CSVDQGRADTQYF

v_call: TRBV12-3/TRBV12-4
d_call: -
j_call: TRBJ1-1
clone_size: -
cdr3_nt: TGTGCCAGCAGTTTAGATGTCATCCGGGACACTGAAGCTTTCTTT
cdr3_aa: CASSLDVIRDTEAFF

v_call: TRBV25-1
d_call: TRBD1
j_call: TRBJ1-2
clone_size: -
cdr3_nt: TGTGCCAGCAGCCGGGACAGGGGTGGCTACACCTTC
cdr3_aa: CASSRDRGGYTF

v_call: TRBV2
d_call: -
j_call: TRBJ1-1
clone_size: -
cdr3_nt: TGTGCCAGCAGTGTTAAATTTACTGAAGCTTTCTTT
cdr3_aa: CASSVKFTEAFF

v_call: TRBV5-1
d_call: TRBD2
j_call: TRBJ2-6
clone_size: -
cdr3_nt: TGCGCCAGCAGCTTAACTAGCGGATTCTCTGGGGCCAACGTCCTGACTTTC
cdr3_aa: CASSLTSGFSGANVLTF

v_call: TRBV6-5
d_call: -
j_call: TRBJ2-7
clone_size: -
cdr3_nt: TGTGCCAGCAGACCGACCGGGACCGGTACCTACGAGCAGTACTTC
cdr3_aa: CASRPTGTGTYEQYF

v_call: TRBV12-3/TRBV12-4
d_call: TRBD2
j_call: TRBJ2-1
clone_size: few
cdr3_nt: TGTGCCAGCAGTTGGACTAGCGGGAGCAATGAGCAGTTCTTC
cdr3_aa: CASSWTSGSNEQFF

v_call: TRBV18
d_call: -
j_call: TRBJ1-1
clone_size: once
cdr3_nt: TGTGCCAGCTCAACAGACCCCGGGACTGAAGCTTTCTTT
cdr3_aa: CASSTDPGTEAFF

v_call: TRBV7-9
d_call: -
j_call: TRBJ2-2
clone_size: -
cdr3_nt: TGTGCCAGCCGTAGGGGGTCCGGGGAGCTGTTTTTT
cdr3_aa: CASRRGSGELFF

v_call: TRBV5-6
d_call: TRBD1
j_call: TRBJ2-7
clone_size: -
cdr3_nt: TGTGCCAGCAGCTTGGCGCGCGCGGGTGACAGGGAATACGAGCAGTACTTC
cdr3_aa: CASSLARAGDREYEQYF

v_call: TRBV30
d_call: -
j_call: TRBJ1-5
clone_size: -
cdr3_nt: TGTGCCTGGAGTGTTAGTCGGCTGGGCAATCAGCCCCAGCATTTT
cdr3_aa: CAWSVSRLGNQPQHF

v_call: TRBV4-2
d_call: -
j_call: TRBJ1-3
clone_size: -
cdr3_nt: TGTGCCAGCAGCCAAGACCCTAGGGGCAGCTCTGGAAACACCATATATTTT
cdr3_aa: CASSQDPRGSSGNTIYF

v_call: TRBV19
d_call: -
j_call: TRBJ2-3
clone_size: -
cdr3_nt: TGTGCCAGTAGTGAGGACTTCAGCACAGATACGCAGTATTTT
cdr3_aa: CASSEDFSTDTQYF

v_call: TRBV30
d_call: -
j_call: TRBJ1-5
clone_size: -
cdr3_nt: TGTGCCTGGAGCCCAGGGATCCGCAATCAGCCCCAGCATTTT
cdr3_aa: CAWSPGIRNQPQHF

v_call: TRBV27
d_call: -
j_call: TRBJ2-7
clone_size: -
cdr3_nt: TGTGCCAGCAGTTTGGCCGGCAGGCCCTACGAGCAGTACTTC
cdr3_aa: CASSLAGRPYEQYF

v_call: TRBV12-3/TRBV12-4
d_call: TRBD1
j_call: TRBJ1-1
clone_size: -
cdr3_nt: TGTGCCAGCAGTTTATTGGGACAGAGTGAAGCTTTCTTT
cdr3_aa: CASSLLGQSEAFF

v_call: TRBV12-3/TRBV12-4
d_call: TRBD1
j_call: TRBJ2-1
clone_size: -
cdr3_nt: TGTGCCAGCAGTACCGGACAGGGAGTGAAGAATGAGCAGTTCTTC
cdr3_aa: CASSTGQGVKNEQFF

v_call: TRBV4-3
d_call: -
j_call: TRBJ1-6
clone_size: -
cdr3_nt: TGCGCCAGCAGCCAAGAAACAGGTCATAATTCACCCCTCCACTTT
cdr3_aa: CASSQETGHNSPLHF

v_call: TRBV12-3/TRBV12-4
d_call: -
j_call: TRBJ1-1
clone_size: -
cdr3_nt: TGTGCCAGCAATCGGGGAGCTACGGTGAACACTGAAGCTTTCTTT
cdr3_aa: CASNRGATVNTEAFF

v_call: TRBV6-4
d_call: -
j_call: TRBJ1-5
clone_size: -
cdr3_nt: TGTGCCAGCAGTGATCTAGGGGGAGATCAGCCCCAGCATTTT
cdr3_aa: CASSDLGGDQPQHF

v_call: TRBV20-1
d_call: TRBD2
j_call: TRBJ2-3
clone_size: -
cdr3_nt: TGCAGTGCTAGGCTAGCGGGGCGCACAGATACGCAGTATTTT
cdr3_aa: CSARLAGRTDTQYF

v_call: TRBV6-4
d_call: -
j_call: TRBJ2-1
clone_size: -
cdr3_nt: TGTGCCAGCAGTCGCGACAGCCCCCCGGACAATGAGCAGTTCTTC
cdr3_aa: CASSRDSPPDNEQFF

v_call: TRBV20-1
d_call: TRBD1
j_call: TRBJ2-5
clone_size: -
cdr3_nt: TGCAGTGCTTCCCGCTGGGACAGGGTTGAGACCCAGTACTTC
cdr3_aa: CSASRWDRVETQYF

v_call: TRBV6-5
d_call: TRBD1
j_call: TRBJ1-1
clone_size: -
cdr3_nt: TGTGCCAGCAGTCCCGGCCATTCGAGGGACAGTTGGGCTTTCTTT
cdr3_aa: CASSPGHSRDSWAFF